The present T cell receptor (beta chain) was sequenced within a study of early stage breast cancer tumors. About the research overall: Average read coverage per sample was 7.5 to 10-fold. Regarding the study as a whole: Enriched TCRB sequences shared across patients were mostly commonly generated sequences. In about 90% of the 16 patients, blood comparison separated tumor from normal breast.

For this clone: Its antigen is not known.

The repertoire was sequenced with immunoSEQ multiplex PCR; TCRdb's copy has only in-frame clones and lacks some. Among 60,000 to 75,000 clones listed, 80% were seen once. This CDR3 is 16 amino acids long. Germline values: CDR1 KGHSH, CDR2 LQKENI. V dropped 5 bases and J dropped 7; count of bases not matched to a gene: 15. The J gene is TRBJ2-5, the V gene TRBV18, with 8 bases lining up with TRBD1. Specimen: blood. The receptor comes from a person aged 40 to 49 with breast cancer. The CDR3 spells CASSANQGARNATQYF. The DNA of the CDR3 is TGTGCCAGCTCAGCGAATCAGGGGGCGCGAAACGCGACCCAGTACTTC.